This T cell receptor (beta chain) was sequenced for a study of Ad26.COV2.S vaccination and SARS-CoV-2 variants. The study's findings and limits: Estimates derived from TCR breadth and depth analyses may have underestimated total T cell responses. People who got the vaccine had more spike-specific TCR breadth than people who got placebo. Non-spike TCR breadth showed similarity between vaccine and placebo recipients.

Repertoires were generated with immunoSEQ multiplex PCR, while TCRdb's copy carries only in-frame clones and drops some. The sample shows over 110,000 clones, 86% of them seen only once. Per germline, CDR1 SGDLS and CDR2 YYNGEE. The CDR3 runs 14 residues. V lost 7 bases to trimming and J lost 1 base, with 13 bases between them. With respect to this clone: The antigen is unknown.

J is TRBJ2-3 and V is TRBV9; the D gene could be TRBD1 or TRBD2 (7 bases each). The sequence was obtained from a human donor who had recovered from COVID-19. Source: peripheral blood, taken after recovery from COVID-19. CDR3 nucleotides: TGTGCCAGCGAGCAGGGGGGGGGCACAGATACGCAGTATTTT. Its protein is CASEQGGGTDTQYF.